This T cell receptor beta chain derives from a study of blood T cell repertoires in COVID-19 (dated by TCRdb to about 2020). Turning to the overall study: Samples from collaborators originated in the United States, Italy and Spain and spanned both the acute and convalescent phases of COVID-19. HLA class I and class II types, where available, came from metadata supplied by the sample provider rather than from assay-based typing. The repertoires were released in a freely available public database meant as a resource for research on the immune response to SARS-CoV-2. The samples were drawn from the first 160 participants of the ongoing ImmuneRACE study and from some 1,300 subjects provided by 6 global collaborators. Nearly every sample came with metadata listing a de-identified subject ID, COVID-19 status, age in years and sex. Subjects who had been exposed to COVID-19, were actively infected with it, or had recovered from it provided the deeply sampled blood TCRbeta repertoires that made up the dataset. The material from the prospective study consisted of cDNA or gDNA derived from T cells, B-cell-depleted T cells, or PBMCs.

On this clone: Which antigen it targets is not known. No base qualities exist here, and no much larger clone lies one base off it.

Results the study describes overall, beyond this receptor: How much clinical and demographic metadata was included differed by source and by participant, and the metadata was provided uncurated.

The immunoSEQ Assay, a bias-controlled multiplex PCR, was used to amplify TCRbeta CDR3 regions from genomic DNA. On the authors' methods: The number of nucleated cells in each sample was estimated from the amplification of reference gene primers within the assay. To quantify the absolute abundance of each unique TCRbeta CDR3 rearrangement, sequence reads were collapsed and filtered. Productive Simpson clonality was computed per sample as the square root of Simpson's diversity index over productive rearrangements. What TCRdb holds here is the immuneACCESS table cut down to in-frame rearrangements. Part of the clones is not present; checked against another copy, under half of the missing clones reflect an unresolved V gene, and the others are unexplained. The V and J calls and clone size were taken over from that table, and D and trimming were inferred from the DNA. Here the sample has about 220,000 clones; approximately 84% occur a single time. The ten largest account for roughly 2.4% of the sample.

Collaborating institutions collected whole blood in K2EDTA tubes following their own protocols. Collaborator samples were shipped for TCRbeta analysis as frozen whole blood, isolated PBMCs, or DNA extracted from either sample type. Relative to germline, V is 1 base shorter and J is 9 bases shorter, with 11 bases between their ends. The germline V gene yields LGHNA for CDR1 and YNFKEQ for CDR2. Spanning cysteine to phenylalanine, the CDR3 consists of 13 amino acids. Of the read, only the CDR3 DNA is kept; its 39 bases are in frame from base 1. The V gene is TRBV4-2 and the J gene is TRBJ2-3; the D gene is possibly TRBD2, with 6 bases matching. The sequence was obtained from a woman in her sixties or seventies with acute or convalescent COVID-19. The sequenced material came from peripheral blood. The CDR3 protein sequence reads: CASSQGLADTQYF. The nucleotide sequence reads as follows: TGTGCCAGCAGCCAAGGATTAGCGGACACGCAGTATTTT.